This T cell receptor beta chain was sequenced during a study of blood T cell repertoires in COVID-19. Looking at the study overall: The origin of the acute and convalescent COVID-19 samples was the United States, Italy and Spain. Sample material is recorded as cDNA or gDNA derived from T cells, B-cell-depleted T cells, or PBMCs.

Authors' data handling: For nucleated cells, counts were estimated from reference gene primer amplification. The repertoire was sequenced with immunoSEQ multiplex PCR; TCRdb's copy has only in-frame clones and lacks some. The V and J calls and the clone size are those of that table, but D and trimming were determined from the DNA. Of 100,000 to 150,000 clones listed, around 83% are singletons. CDR1 SGHTA and CDR2 FQGNSA come from the germline V gene. CDR3 length: 16 residues. Trimming cost V 1 base and J 5 bases, with 15 bases left between them. V and J are TRBV7-2 and TRBJ1-3, with a tentative D call TRBD1 (5 bases). The clonotype was recovered from a man older than 75 with active or convalescent COVID-19. Sequenced sample: peripheral blood. The CDR3 is CASSLEGGALRNTIYF. The CDR3 coding sequence is TGTGCCAGCAGCTTAGAGGGAGGGGCCCTACGAAACACCATATATTTT.